These 27 T cell receptor beta chains originate from one sample sequenced in a study of post-analysis software for immune sequencing data. Libraries were made from TCR beta cDNA, and they carried unique molecular identifiers. TCRdb ran MiXCR on the PCR reads and lists one entry per CDR3 protein. The sample contains fewer than 900,000 distinct CDR3 sequences, more than 45% of which appear only once. Overall study findings and caveats: About 5 TRBV segments were more frequent in patients than controls; TRBV5-6, TRBV5-1 and TRBV20-1 belonged to this group.

Their cognate antigens are unknown. The sample was blood. The receptor set was obtained from a girl aged 5-17 years with multiple sclerosis.

This clonotype was counted only a few times. The chain uses TRBV29-1 and TRBJ2-6; no firm D call. The V gene lost 5 bases and the J gene lost 1 base, with 15 bases spanning the gap. Germline CDR1 is SQVTM and CDR2 is ANQGSEA. The CDR3 is 16 residues long. In DNA form, the CDR3 reads TGCAGCGTTCTACCCGTTGAAGCGTCTGGGGCCAACGTCCTGACTTTC. Translated: CSVLPVEASGANVLTF. The full variable domain, with the rest looked up from reference TRBV29-1 and TRBJ2-6, is SAVISQKPSRDICQRGTSLTIQCQVDSQVTMMFWYRQQPGQSLTLIATANQGSEATYESGFVIDKFPISRPNLTFSTLTVSNMSPEDSSIYLCSVLPVEASGANVLTFGAGSRLTVL.

CDR3 in amino acids: CASSGELEDGYTF. In DNA form, the CDR3 reads TGCGCCAGCAGCGGGGAGTTGGAAGATGGCTACACCTTC. The gene calls are TRBV5-1 and TRBJ1-2, with no clear D. This CDR3 comprises 13 residues. The germline CDR1 and CDR2 sequences are SGHRS and YFSETQ. V gave up 4 bases and J gave up 6 bases, with 13 bases separating them.

The rearrangement uses TRBV10-3 and TRBJ1-2; D remains ambiguous. Trimming pared 2 bases from V and 6 bases from J, leaving 7 bases between. The CDR3 is 12 residues long. Germline CDR1 reads ENHRY; CDR2 reads SYGVKD. CDR3 sequence reads: CAISEPSDGYTF. The CDR3, as DNA: TGTGCCATCAGTGAGCCTTCGGATGGCTACACCTTC.

The V and J genes are TRBV9 and TRBJ1-4; no clear D gene. There are 15 residues in the CDR3. Germline V gene data show CDR1 as SGDLS and CDR2 as YYNGEE. The V gene lost 0 bases and the J gene lost 4 bases, with 10 bases spanning the gap. CDR3 bases: TGTGCCAGCAGCGTAGGTCCAGTCCATAATGAAAAACTGTTTTTT. This sequence encodes CASSVGPVHNEKLFF. The variable domain in full, with the rest retrieved from reference TRBV9 and TRBJ1-4, is DSGVTQTPKHLITATGQRVTLRCSPRSGDLSVYWYQQSLDQGLQFLIQYYNGEERAKGNILERFSAQQFPDLHSELNLSSLELGDSALYFCASSVGPVHNEKLFFGSGTQLSVL.

This clonotype appeared a few times. V and J are TRBV15 and TRBJ2-3; 9 nucleotides agree with TRBD1. V shed 1 base and J 13 bases; nucleotides not matched to a gene: 3. The CDR3 extends over 12 amino acids. Germline V CDR1 and CDR2: LNHNV, YYDKDF (reference sequence). The CDR3: CATSRGTGGEYF. CDR3 nucleotide sequence: TGTGCCACCAGCAGAGGAACAGGGGGCGAGTATTTT.

This sequence joins TRBV5-1 and TRBJ2-7, with 13 positions matching TRBD2. Germline V CDR1 and CDR2: SGHRS, YFSETQ. Unmatched junction bases numbered 7, after V lost 4 bases and J lost 0 bases. This CDR3 contains 17 residues. The DNA for the CDR3 is TGCGCCAGCAGCGCGGGACTAGCGGGATTTTTCTCCTACGAGCAGTACTTC. It is translated as CASSAGLAGFFSYEQYF. Using reference TRBV5-1 and TRBJ2-7 for the parts outside the CDR3, the full variable domain is KAGVTQTPRYLIKTRGQQVTLSCSPISGHRSVSWYQQTPGQGLQFLFEYFSETQRNKGNFPGRFSGRQFSNSRSEMNVSTLELGDSALYLCASSAGLAGFFSYEQYFGPGTRLTVT.

The chain uses TRBV20-1 and TRBJ2-1; 9 bases agree with TRBD1. Germline loops: CDR1 DFQATT, CDR2 SNEGSKA (reference sequence). The trim removed 4 bases at V and 15 bases at J, leaving 13 bases unmatched. This CDR3 spans 13 amino acids. CDR3 region: CSAKRDREVLGFF. The CDR3 DNA is TGCAGTGCTAAAAGGGACAGGGAGGTATTAGGGTTCTTC.

The chain is built from TRBV6-5 and TRBJ2-7, with a weak D call TRBD1 (6 bases). Germline V CDR1 and CDR2: MNHEY, SVGAGI. Trimming removed 5 bases at V and 7 bases at J, with 9 bases between. The CDR3 runs to 11 residues. CDR3 sequence reads: CASSNQGEQYF. CDR3 sequence (DNA): TGTGCCAGCAGTAACCAGGGGGAGCAGTACTTC.

The J gene is TRBJ2-1, the V gene TRBV7-9; TRBD2 aligns across 14 bases. There are 14 residues in the CDR3. The germline gives CDR1 SEHNR, CDR2 FQNEAQ (reference sequence). J lost 14 bases, V lost 6 bases, and 9 bases had no gene match. CDR3 loop: CASRPPGLAGEKFF. CDR3 in DNA: TGTGCCAGCAGGCCTCCGGGACTAGCGGGAGAAAAGTTCTTC. Full variable domain (remainder filled in from reference TRBV7-9 and TRBJ2-1): DTGVSQNPRHKITKRGQNVTFRCDPISEHNRLYWYRQTLGQGPEFLTYFQNEAQLEKSRLLSDRFSAERPKGSFSTLEIQRTEQGDSAMYLCASRPPGLAGEKFFGPGTRLTVL.

This clonotype has just a few counts. V usage is TRBV6-2 or TRBV6-3 and J usage is TRBJ2-7; D is uncertain. Between the trimmed V and J ends, which lost 0 bases and 3 bases, there was a span of 9 bases. This CDR3 contains 14 residues. Per the germline V gene, CDR1 is MNHEY and CDR2 is SVGEGT. The CDR3 loop reads CASSYSDWNYEQYF. The CDR3 nucleotides are TGTGCCAGCAGTTACTCTGACTGGAACTACGAGCAGTACTTC.

This clonotype occurred a few times. The chain employs TRBV6-5 and TRBJ2-5; maybe TRBD1 (6 bases). Trimming took off 5 bases at V and 3 bases at J, with 13 bases between the two ends. The germline gives CDR1 MNHEY, CDR2 SVGAGI. This CDR3 spans 14 amino acids. The CDR3 loop is CASSPGHTKETQYF. The CDR3, as DNA: TGTGCCAGCAGTCCGGGACATACTAAAGAGACCCAGTACTTC.

The V call is TRBV29-1, the J call TRBJ2-7; no reliable D call. Trimming pared 5 bases from V and 0 bases from J, leaving 11 bases between. This CDR3 comprises 13 residues. The V gene's germline CDR1 is SQVTM and CDR2 ANQGSEA. The chain's CDR3 is CSVSVYTSYEQYF. The CDR3 DNA is TGCAGCGTTTCCGTTTACACCTCCTACGAGCAGTACTTC.

This clonotype has a handful of counts. The gene calls are TRBV29-1 and TRBJ1-1, with D perhaps matching TRBD1 (5 bases). This CDR3 is built from 12 residues. Trimming removed 6 bases from V and 4 bases from J, with 12 bases in between. Germline lookup yields CDR1 SQVTM and CDR2 ANQGSEA. Here the CDR3 reads CSVGGYSTEAFF. CDR3 bases: TGCAGCGTCGGGGGGTATAGCACTGAAGCTTTCTTT.

This rearrangement joins TRBV4-3 to TRBJ1-2, with 9 bases matching TRBD1. The CDR3 is made up of 14 amino acids. V lost 3 bases, J lost 5 bases, and 4 bases stayed unmatched. From germline, CDR1 is LGHNA and CDR2 YSLEER. CDR3 in amino acids: CASSQTTGGYGYTF. CDR3 sequence (DNA): TGCGCCAGCAGCCAGACGACAGGGGGATATGGCTACACCTTC.

This clonotype has only a few counts. This sequence joins TRBV20-1 and TRBJ2-3; D perhaps matches TRBD1 (5 bases). CDR1 is DFQATT and CDR2 is SNEGSKA in the germline V gene (reference sequence). V was clipped by 6 bases and J by 8 bases, with 21 bases between them. The CDR3 sequence is 14 residues long. This chain's CDR3 is CSATPSSYRSTQYF. Here the CDR3 DNA reads TGCAGTGCCACCCCATCCTCGTACAGGTCTACGCAGTATTTT.

In this sample, this clonotype turned up a few times. The chain combines TRBV4-2 with TRBJ2-3, with 16 bases aligning to TRBD2. Germline CDR1 and CDR2: LGHNA and YNFKEQ. V was pared by 6 bases and J by 9 bases, with 3 bases of the junction left unmatched. The CDR3 consists of 14 residues. CDR3 nucleotides: TGTGCCAGCAGACCGGGACTAGCGGGAGGGACGCAGTATTTT. The encoded protein is CASRPGLAGGTQYF.

The genes are TRBV6-6 and TRBJ1-2, with 9 nucleotides matching TRBD1. V shed 8 bases, J shed 7 bases, and the junction held 2 bases outside the gene matches. This CDR3 region has 11 residues. Germline V gene sequence: CDR1 MNHNY, CDR2 SVGAGI (reference sequence). The CDR3 sequence: CASGTGPGYTF. In nucleotides, the CDR3 is TGTGCCAGCGGGACAGGGCCTGGCTACACCTTC.

This chain's CDR3 is CSAPRASGLLETQYF. The CDR3 nucleotides are TGCAGTGCCCCCCGGGCTAGCGGATTATTAGAGACCCAGTACTTC. The V gene is TRBV20-1, the J gene TRBJ2-5; 7 positions agree with TRBD2. CDR3 length: 15 amino acids. The J segment lost 4 bases and the V segment lost 6 bases, leaving 14 bases of the junction unmatched. Germline V gene data show CDR1 as DFQATT and CDR2 as SNEGSKA (reference sequence).

The chain joins TRBV14 to TRBJ2-3; unclear D gene. Trimming removed 4 bases from V and 0 bases from J, with 11 bases in between. The CDR3 consists of 15 residues. Germline CDR1 SGHDN, CDR2 FVKESK. As DNA, the CDR3 is TGTGCCAGCAGCCCTTCCAGTCCCAGCACAGATACGCAGTATTTT. It is translated as CASSPSSPSTDTQYF.

This clonotype occurred once. The genes are TRBV29-1 and TRBJ1-4; 7 nucleotides agree with TRBD1. CDR3 length: 14 amino acids. Germline lookup yields CDR1 SQVTM and CDR2 ANQGSEA. Trimming cost V 3 bases and J 7 bases; bases outside gene matches: 8. In nucleotides, the CDR3 is TGCAGCGTTGAGCTGGGACAGAATCGTGAAAAACTGTTTTTT. It translates to CSVELGQNREKLFF.

This sequence joins TRBV7-2 and TRBJ2-5; 13 bases are a match to TRBD2. CDR3 length: 17 residues. CDR1 and CDR2 from the germline V gene are SGHTA and FQGNSA. Germline trimming cut 2 bases from V and 3 bases from J; bases unmatched to any gene: 6. CDR3 residues: CASSLYQTSGRKETQYF. DNA of the CDR3: TGTGCCAGCAGCTTATATCAGACTAGCGGGAGGAAAGAGACCCAGTACTTC.

The chain combines TRBV29-1 with TRBJ1-2; the match to TRBD1 covers 11 bases. The germline V gene encodes CDR1 SQVTM and CDR2 ANQGSEA. The V and J ends lost 6 bases and 1 base, in that order; junction bases with no gene match: 4. The length of the CDR3 is 14 residues. CDR3 in DNA: TGCAGCGTAGGACAGGGGGCTTTTAACTATGGCTACACCTTC. It encodes CSVGQGAFNYGYTF.

This chain uses TRBV5-6 with TRBJ1-5; D uncertain. The germline V gene encodes CDR1 SGHDT and CDR2 YYEEEE. The CDR3 contains 15 residues. Trimming took off 7 bases at V and 3 bases at J, with 17 bases between the two ends. In nucleotides, the CDR3 is TGTGCCAGCCGACGACATTCGGTCTACAATCAGCCCCAGCATTTT. The encoded protein is CASRRHSVYNQPQHF.

This clonotype showed up just a few times. This chain uses TRBV12-3 or TRBV12-4 with TRBJ2-7, with D possibly being TRBD2 (5 bases). The CDR3 contains 13 residues. V was trimmed by 6 bases and J by 4 bases, leaving 13 bases between them. CDR3 DNA sequence: TGTGCCAGCAGCAAGGGAGAGGTTTACGAGCAGTACTTC. Its protein product is CASSKGEVYEQYF.

This clonotype was detected only a few times. This sequence joins TRBV12-3 or TRBV12-4 and TRBJ2-1, with D possibly TRBD2 on 6 matching bases. Trimming took off 2 bases at V and 10 bases at J, with 12 bases between the two ends. This CDR3 region has 13 residues. The DNA of the CDR3 is TGTGCCAGCAGTTTAAGGCTGGGGAGGGAGCAGTTCTTC. Its protein is CASSLRLGREQFF.

The V call is TRBV12-3 or TRBV12-4, the J call TRBJ2-3, with 11 bases lining up with TRBD2. CDR3 length equals 17 residues. V dropped 5 bases and J dropped 3; count of bases not matched to a gene: 10. The CDR3, as DNA: TGTGCCAGCAGTATACTGGGACTAGCGGCTAGAACAGATACGCAGTATTTT. Amino acid sequence: CASSILGLAARTDTQYF.

The chain carries TRBV5-1 and TRBJ2-5; the match to TRBD2 covers 9 bases. Germline V gene lookup returns CDR1 SGHRS and CDR2 YFSETQ. Losses at the gene ends were 4 bases for V and 5 bases for J; bases not matched to a gene: 12. The CDR3 runs 16 residues. Here the CDR3 DNA reads TGCGCCAGCAGCGGTCTCCTAGCGGGAAAGTCGGAGACCCAGTACTTC. As protein: CASSGLLAGKSETQYF. The variable domain in full, with the rest retrieved from reference TRBV5-1 and TRBJ2-5, is KAGVTQTPRYLIKTRGQQVTLSCSPISGHRSVSWYQQTPGQGLQFLFEYFSETQRNKGNFPGRFSGRQFSNSRSEMNVSTLELGDSALYLCASSGLLAGKSETQYFGPGTRLLVL.